This entry describes one TCR beta chain. This CDR3 has 15 amino acids. Trimming took off 0 bases at V and 0 bases at J, with 12 bases between the two ends. Looked up from germline, CDR1 is DFQATT and CDR2 is SNEGSKA (reference sequence). These data are taken from a study of T-cell reconstitution after alpha-beta-depleted transplantation in children. This sample's TCRbeta library carried unique molecular identifier barcodes. Each CDR3 protein gets one entry after TCRdb re-called the PCR reads with MiXCR. Of more than 550,000 distinct CDR3 sequences detected, approximately 10% appear once; the ten largest clones hold about 4.2%.

V usage is TRBV20-1 and J usage is TRBJ2-7, with D maybe TRBD2 (6 bases). The source was PBMCs from the stem cell graft donor, collected from the stem cell graft. The origin of this receptor is a human donor who donated a stem cell graft to a child with acute myeloid leukemia. The CDR3 here is CSARDAGGFSYEQYF. The CDR3 DNA reads as TGCAGTGCTAGAGATGCCGGAGGGTTCTCCTACGAGCAGTACTTC.